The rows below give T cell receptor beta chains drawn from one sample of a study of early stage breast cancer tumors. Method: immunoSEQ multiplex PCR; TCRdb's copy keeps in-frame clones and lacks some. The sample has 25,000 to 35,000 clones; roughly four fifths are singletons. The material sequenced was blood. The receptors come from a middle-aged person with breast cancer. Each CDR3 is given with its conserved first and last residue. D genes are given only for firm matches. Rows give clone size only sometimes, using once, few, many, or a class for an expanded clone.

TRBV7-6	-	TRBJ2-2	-	TGTGCCAGCAGCTTATTACTAGCCGACACCGGGGAGCTGTTTTTT	CASSLLLADTGELFF
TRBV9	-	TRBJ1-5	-	TGTGCCAGCAGCGGGTACGGAGGGCAGCCCCAGCATTTT	CASSGYGGQPQHF
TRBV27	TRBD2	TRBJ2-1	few	TGTGCCAGCAGTTTATATGGGGAAGGGCTAGCGGGAGTAAATGAGCAGTTCTTC	CASSLYGEGLAGVNEQFF
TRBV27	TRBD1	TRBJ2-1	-	TGTGCCAGCAGTCCCCGAGACAGGGATGTGAATGAGCAGTTCTTC	CASSPRDRDVNEQFF
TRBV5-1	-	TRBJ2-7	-	TGCGCCAGCAGCTTGGCCGGGAGTCGGTACGAGCAGTACTTC	CASSLAGSRYEQYF
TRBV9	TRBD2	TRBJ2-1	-	TGTGCCAGCAGCCCCACAAGCGGGAGTTCCTACAATGAGCAGTTCTTC	CASSPTSGSSYNEQFF
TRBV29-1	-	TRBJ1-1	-	TGCAGCGTCCGGGTGACTGAAGCTTTCTTT	CSVRVTEAFF
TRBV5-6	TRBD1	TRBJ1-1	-	TGTGCCAGCAGCTTGTACGAGGGACAGGGGGTTGGTGAAGCTTTCTTT	CASSLYEGQGVGEAFF
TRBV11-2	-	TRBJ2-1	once	TGTGCCAGCAGCGAAGGACGGACCTACAATGAGCAGTTCTTC	CASSEGRTYNEQFF
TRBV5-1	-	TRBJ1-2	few	TGCGCCAGCAAGGCCGGACCGCTACTCTCTGGCTACACCTTC	CASKAGPLLSGYTF
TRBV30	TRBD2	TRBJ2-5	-	TGTGCCTGGAGTTCCCTAGCGGGAGTAGCTACCCAAGAGACCCAGTACTTC	CAWSSLAGVATQETQYF
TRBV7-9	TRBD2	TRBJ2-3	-	TGTGCCAGCAGCTTAACCGGGGGGAGAAGCACAGATACGCAGTATTTT	CASSLTGGRSTDTQYF
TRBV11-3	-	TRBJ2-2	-	TGTGCCAGCAGCTCCAGGGCGAACACCGGGGAGCTGTTTTTT	CASSSRANTGELFF
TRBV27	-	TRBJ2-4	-	TGTGCCAGCAGGACGGGGGACGGAGACATTCAGTACTTC	CASRTGDGDIQYF
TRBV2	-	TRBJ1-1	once	TGTGCCAGCAGTGGCACCCCCTGGGCTGAAGCTTTCTTT	CASSGTPWAEAFF
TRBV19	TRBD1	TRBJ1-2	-	TGTGCCAGTAGTTCCTCAGGGACAGGGTACTATGGCTACACCTTC	CASSSSGTGYYGYTF
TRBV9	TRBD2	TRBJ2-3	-	TGTGCCAGCAGCGATCAGGCGACTAGCGGAATGAGTAGCACAGATACGCAGTATTTT	CASSDQATSGMSSTDTQYF
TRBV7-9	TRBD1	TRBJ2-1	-	TGTGCCAGCAGCTTAAGACAGGGGCCGTCCTACAATGAGCAGTTCTTC	CASSLRQGPSYNEQFF
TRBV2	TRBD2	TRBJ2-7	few	TGTGCCAGCAGTGAAGCAGGACTAGCGGGAGGGCCGCTCTACGAGCAGTACTTC	CASSEAGLAGGPLYEQYF
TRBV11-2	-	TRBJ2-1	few	TGTGCCAGCAGCTTAGATTATCTAGCTAGCGAGCAGTTCTTC	CASSLDYLASEQFF
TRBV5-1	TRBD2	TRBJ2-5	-	TGCGCCAGCAGCTCACTAGCGGACCAAGAGACCCAGTACTTC	CASSSLADQETQYF
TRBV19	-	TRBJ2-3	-	TGTGCCAGTAGTATTGGGTTCGGTGAGGCAGATACGCAGTATTTT	CASSIGFGEADTQYF
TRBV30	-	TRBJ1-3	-	TGTGCCTGGAGCGGCGGACCGTACTCTGGAAACACCATATATTTT	CAWSGGPYSGNTIYF
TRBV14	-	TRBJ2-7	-	TGTGCCAGCAGCCAAGATGAGGTGCGGACACGGTACTTC	CASSQDEVRTRYF
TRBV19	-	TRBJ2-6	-	TGTGCCAGTACCCGAACATTAAGTGGGGCCCTCTCTGGGGCCAACGTCCTGACTTTC	CASTRTLSGALSGANVLTF
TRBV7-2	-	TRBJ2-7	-	TGTGCCAGCAGCTTAGCGCCTCAAGCAACCTACGAGCAGTACTTC	CASSLAPQATYEQYF
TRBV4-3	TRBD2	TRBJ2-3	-	TGCGCCAGCAGCCAAGATCGGCTTGTCCCGGGAGGGCGACTTAACACAGATACGCAGTATTTT	CASSQDRLVPGGRLNTDTQYF
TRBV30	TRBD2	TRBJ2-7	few	TGTGCCTGGGCGGGGGGGCGAGGCGAGCAGTACTTC	CAWAGGRGEQYF
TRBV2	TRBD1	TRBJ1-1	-	TGTGCCAGCAGGGACAGGGGGGCGGGCTTGATGAACACTGAAGCTTTCTTT	CASRDRGAGLMNTEAFF
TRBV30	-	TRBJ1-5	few	TGTGCCTGGAGTGGGAGGGGGGATTATCAGCCCCAGCATTTT	CAWSGRGDYQPQHF
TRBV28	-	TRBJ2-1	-	TGTGCCAGCAGTTTACCCCCTAATAACGATGAGCAGTTCTTC	CASSLPPNNDEQFF
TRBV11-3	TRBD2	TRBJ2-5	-	TGTGCCAGCAGCGGAGCGGGGCAAGAGACCCAGTACTTC	CASSGAGQETQYF
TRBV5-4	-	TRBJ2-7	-	TGTGCCAGCAGCATAGGGACTCACTACTCCTACGAGCAGTACTTC	CASSIGTHYSYEQYF
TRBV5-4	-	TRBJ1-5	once	TGTGCCAGCAGCTTGGGTCCCGCTCAGCCCCAGCATTTT	CASSLGPAQPQHF
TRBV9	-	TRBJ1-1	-	TGTGCCAGCAGCGTAGTCGGTGGGGTGGGCGCTGAAGCTTTCTTT	CASSVVGGVGAEAFF
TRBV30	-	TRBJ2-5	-	TGTGCCTGGAGTGTGAATCAGATCCTTAGGGAGACCCAGTACTTC	CAWSVNQILRETQYF
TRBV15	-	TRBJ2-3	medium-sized	TGTGCCACCAGCAGAGACAGGCAAGGTCCGGATACGCAGTATTTT	CATSRDRQGPDTQYF
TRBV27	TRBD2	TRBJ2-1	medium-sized	TGTGCCAGCAGTACCAGTCTAGCGGGAGGGTATGAGCAGTTCTTC	CASSTSLAGGYEQFF
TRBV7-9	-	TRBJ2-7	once	TGTGCCAGCGGAACGGGACACCTCTACGAGCAGTACTTC	CASGTGHLYEQYF
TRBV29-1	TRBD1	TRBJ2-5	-	TGCAGCGTCGCCAGGACAGGGGGGAACCAAGAGACCCAGTACTTC	CSVARTGGNQETQYF
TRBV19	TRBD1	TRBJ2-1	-	TGTGCCAGTAGTCCCCGGACAGGGAACCGACGGGACAATGAGCAGTTCTTC	CASSPRTGNRRDNEQFF
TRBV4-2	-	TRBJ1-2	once	TGTGCCAGCAGCCAAGCCGGGGACTCCTATGGCTACACCTTC	CASSQAGDSYGYTF
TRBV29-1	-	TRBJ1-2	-	TGCAGCGTTGATGACAATTCCTATGGCTACACCTTC	CSVDDNSYGYTF
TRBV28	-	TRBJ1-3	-	TGTGCCAGCAGGGGACGTAGGGGACCTGGAAACACCATATATTTT	CASRGRRGPGNTIYF
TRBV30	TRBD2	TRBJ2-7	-	TGTGCCGGGGGACTATCCTACGAGCAGTACTTC	CAGGLSYEQYF